This record covers a single T cell receptor (beta chain). Antigen specificity is unknown. The sample originates from a study of Ad26.COV2.S vaccination and SARS-CoV-2 variants. Here immunoSEQ multiplex PCR was the method, and the copy in TCRdb shows in-frame clones only, minus some. The sample records around 240,000 clones, over 75% being singletons. J lost 2 bases, V lost 1 base, and 5 bases had no gene match. Germline V lookup: CDR1 LGHDT, CDR2 YNNKEL (reference sequence). The CDR3 consists of 16 residues. Treatment specified: about 20 received Ad26.COV2.S at low or high dose, single or two shots; about 5 received placebo; per-sample allocation not given. Collection of samples fell on day 63 after the first vaccine or placebo injection. Study-level points and caveats: Once vaccination had occurred, spike-specific CD8+ and CD4+ T cell responses reportedly showed substantial breadth.

The TCR was taken from a person between 18 and 65 years old who received the Ad26.COV2.S COVID-19 vaccine or a placebo. The chain combines TRBV3-1 (or the pseudogene TRBV3-2) with TRBJ1-2; the match to TRBD1 covers 9 bases. The sample consisted of peripheral blood, taken in a trial of Ad26.COV2.S vaccine versus placebo. The CDR3 nucleotides are TGTGCCAGCAGCCAAGGGACAGGGGTAGGGAACTATGGCTACACCTTC. Its translation: CASSQGTGVGNYGYTF.